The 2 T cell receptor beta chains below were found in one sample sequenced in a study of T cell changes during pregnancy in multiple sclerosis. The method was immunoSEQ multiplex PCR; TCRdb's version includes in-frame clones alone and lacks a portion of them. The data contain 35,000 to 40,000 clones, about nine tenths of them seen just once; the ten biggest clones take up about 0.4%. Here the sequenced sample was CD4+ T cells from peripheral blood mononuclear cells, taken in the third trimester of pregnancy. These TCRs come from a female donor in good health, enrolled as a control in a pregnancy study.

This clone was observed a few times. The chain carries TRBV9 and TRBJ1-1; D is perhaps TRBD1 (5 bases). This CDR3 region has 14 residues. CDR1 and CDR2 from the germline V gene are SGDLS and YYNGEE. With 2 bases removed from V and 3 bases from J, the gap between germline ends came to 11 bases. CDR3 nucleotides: TGTGCCAGCAGCGTGGCGGGGGGATACACTGAAGCTTTCTTT. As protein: CASSVAGGYTEAFF. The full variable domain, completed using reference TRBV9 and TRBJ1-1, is DSGVTQTPKHLITATGQRVTLRCSPRSGDLSVYWYQQSLDQGLQFLIQYYNGEERAKGNILERFSAQQFPDLHSELNLSSLELGDSALYFCASSVAGGYTEAFFGQGTRLTVV.

CDR3 loop: CASSLTAGLGGDTQYF. The CDR3 DNA follows: TGTGCCAGCAGCTTAACCGCGGGGTTAGGCGGAGATACGCAGTATTTT. The chain employs TRBV7-6 and TRBJ2-3; D perhaps matches TRBD2 (6 bases). V lost 2 bases, J lost 5 bases, and 17 bases lay in between. The CDR3 extends over 16 amino acids. The germline CDR1 and CDR2 sequences are SGHVS and FNYEAQ. Full variable domain (missing parts from reference TRBV7-6 and TRBJ2-3): GAGVSQSPRYKVTKRGQDVALRCDPISGHVSLYWYRQALGQGPEFLTYFNYEAQQDKSGLPNDRFSAERPEGSISTLTIQRTEQRDSAMYRCASSLTAGLGGDTQYFGPGTRLTVL.